The rows below give T cell receptor beta chains drawn from one sample of a study of blood T cell repertoires in COVID-19. Only in-frame clones appear in the TCRdb table, and some are missing; sequencing was by immunoSEQ multiplex PCR. The table shows 80,000 or so clones, with roughly 86% occurring only once. Sequencing input: peripheral blood. The receptors were sampled from a man aged 55 to 69 with acute or convalescent COVID-19. The CDR3 runs from the conserved cysteine through the conserved F or W. D genes are given only for firm matches. Only part of the rows carry a size: once, few, many, or a class if the clone is expanded.

V: TRBV19
J: TRBJ1-1
size: NA
D: NA
DNA: TGTGCCAGTAGGGCGGCCAGGGAGAACACTGAAGCTTTCTTT
CDR3: CASRAARENTEAFF

V: TRBV3-1/TRBV3-2
J: TRBJ2-3
size: NA
D: TRBD2
DNA: TGTGCCAGCAGCCCCGCGGGGGGGACAGATACGCAGTATTTT
CDR3: CASSPAGGTDTQYF

V: TRBV7-2
J: TRBJ2-5
size: NA
D: NA
DNA: TGTGCCAGCAGCTTACAGTCAGGCGGGGAGACCCAGTACTTC
CDR3: CASSLQSGGETQYF

V: TRBV20-1
J: TRBJ1-4
size: NA
D: NA
DNA: TGCAGTGCTAGTTCTGGGGCGGAGGAAAAACTGTTTTTT
CDR3: CSASSGAEEKLFF

V: TRBV6-4
J: TRBJ1-6
size: NA
D: NA
DNA: TGTGCCAGCAGGAGGGATTGTGCAGTCTATAATTCACCCCTCCACTTT
CDR3: CASRRDCAVYNSPLHF

V: TRBV4-3
J: TRBJ2-2
size: NA
D: TRBD2
DNA: TGCGCCAGCAGCCGTACTAGCGGGGGGGTTCTCGGCGGGGAGCTGTTTTTT
CDR3: CASSRTSGGVLGGELFF

V: TRBV7-9
J: TRBJ1-1
size: NA
D: TRBD1
DNA: TGTGCCAGCAGTCCACAGGGGCTGAACACTGAAGCTTTCTTT
CDR3: CASSPQGLNTEAFF

V: TRBV2
J: TRBJ1-6
size: NA
D: TRBD1
DNA: TGTGCCACAAAACAGGGGTGGAATTCACCCCTCCACTTT
CDR3: CATKQGWNSPLHF

V: TRBV11-2
J: TRBJ2-7
size: NA
D: NA
DNA: TGTGCCAGCAGCTCTCTGTCCCCTACCTCATACGAGCAGTACTTC
CDR3: CASSSLSPTSYEQYF

V: TRBV19
J: TRBJ2-1
size: NA
D: TRBD2
DNA: TGTGCCAGTAGTATAGCTAGCGGGTTCTACAATGAGCAGTTCTTC
CDR3: CASSIASGFYNEQFF

V: TRBV5-6
J: TRBJ2-1
size: once
D: NA
DNA: TGTGCCAGCAACCCCGGGGACTCCTACAATGAGCAGTTCTTC
CDR3: CASNPGDSYNEQFF

V: TRBV6-2/TRBV6-3
J: TRBJ1-5
size: NA
D: TRBD1
DNA: TGTGCCAGCAGCAAACAGGGGACTCAGCCCCAGCATTTT
CDR3: CASSKQGTQPQHF

V: TRBV30
J: TRBJ1-5
size: NA
D: NA
DNA: TGTGCCTGGAGTGTAGGTAATAGCATCATGCCCCAGCATTTT
CDR3: CAWSVGNSIMPQHF

V: TRBV6-2/TRBV6-3
J: TRBJ1-5
size: NA
D: TRBD1
DNA: TGTGCCAGCAGTCCCCCCAGGGGACAGGGGGCTCAGCCCCAGCATTTT
CDR3: CASSPPRGQGAQPQHF

V: TRBV6-5
J: TRBJ1-2
size: NA
D: NA
DNA: TGTGCCAGCAGTTCCCGTTCCTATGGCTACACCTTC
CDR3: CASSSRSYGYTF

V: TRBV6-2/TRBV6-3
J: TRBJ2-1
size: NA
D: TRBD2
DNA: TGTGCCAGCAGCGGGACTAGCGGGGGGTTTGTCAATGAGCAGTTCTTC
CDR3: CASSGTSGGFVNEQFF

V: TRBV6-6
J: TRBJ2-7
size: NA
D: NA
DNA: TGTGCCAGCACTCCCCGTAGGGGGTACGAGCAGTACTTC
CDR3: CASTPRRGYEQYF

V: TRBV7-8
J: TRBJ2-1
size: NA
D: NA
DNA: TGTGCCAGCAGCTTAGGCGGTAGCCTTGATGAGCAGTTCTTC
CDR3: CASSLGGSLDEQFF

V: TRBV28
J: TRBJ2-6
size: NA
D: TRBD2
DNA: TGTGCCAGCAGTTCCGGGGGACTAGCGGCGTTCTCTGGGGCCAACGTCCTGACTTTC
CDR3: CASSSGGLAAFSGANVLTF

V: TRBV18
J: TRBJ1-5
size: NA
D: TRBD1
DNA: TGTGCCAGCTCCGACCCCGGGACAGGAGATCAGCCCCAGCATTTT
CDR3: CASSDPGTGDQPQHF

V: TRBV29-1
J: TRBJ1-1
size: NA
D: NA
DNA: TGCAGCGTTGTTAGCAGGAACACTGAAGCTTTCTTT
CDR3: CSVVSRNTEAFF

V: TRBV4-2
J: TRBJ2-3
size: NA
D: NA
DNA: TGTGCCAGCAGCCTGAGGATACTAGGGGGGGTCACAGATACGCAGTATTTT
CDR3: CASSLRILGGVTDTQYF

V: TRBV15
J: TRBJ1-5
size: NA
D: NA
DNA: TGTGCCACCAGCAGAGGTTCATCAGGGAGCAATCAGCCCCAGCATTTT
CDR3: CATSRGSSGSNQPQHF

V: TRBV6-1
J: TRBJ1-2
size: few
D: TRBD1
DNA: TGTGCCAGCAGTGACCGGACAGGGGAAGATGGCTACACCTTC
CDR3: CASSDRTGEDGYTF

V: TRBV30
J: TRBJ1-1
size: NA
D: NA
DNA: TGTGCCTGGAGGGCTGGCCGCGCGGCACTCATGAACACTGAAGCTTTCTTT
CDR3: CAWRAGRAALMNTEAFF